The 14 T cell receptor beta chains below were found in one sample sequenced in a study of naive and memory T cell subsets. The antigens of these receptors remain unknown. Two oligonucleotides, mixed equimolar, formed the beta constant-region primer covering TRBC1 and TRBC2. Ligated cDNA was amplified by four rounds of PCR with nested alpha and beta constant-region primers and SP2. TCRdb reanalysed the UMI-ligation and nested PCR reads using MiXCR and keeps one entry per CDR3 protein. This table holds about 150,000 distinct CDR3 sequences, approximately 24% found once. General study results and limits: Naive repertoires, especially CD8, held a few larger clonotypes, possibly memory cells re-expressing CD45RA.

The material sequenced was naive CD4+ T cells from blood. These receptors were collected from a human donor in good health.

This clonotype was seen a few times. This chain connects TRBV29-1 to TRBJ1-2; 9 nucleotides align to TRBD1. CDR3 size: 14 residues. Looked up from germline, CDR1 is SQVTM and CDR2 is ANQGSEA. V shed 6 bases and J 6 bases; nucleotides not matched to a gene: 11. In DNA, the CDR3 is TGCAGCGTGGGTTTGGGGACAGGGCCTAATGGCTACACCTTC. Protein: CSVGLGTGPNGYTF.

In this sample, this clonotype turned up a few times. The genes are TRBV9 and TRBJ2-7; TRBD2 is a possible D gene (6 bases). V shed 0 bases and J shed 3 bases, with 13 bases lying between them. The germline gives CDR1 SGDLS, CDR2 YYNGEE. CDR3 length equals 15 residues. DNA of the CDR3: TGTGCCAGCAGCGTAGGGGTTAGCGGACTCTACGAGCAGTACTTC. This sequence encodes CASSVGVSGLYEQYF.

This clonotype was counted only a few times. The chain employs TRBV4-1 and TRBJ2-3, with unresolved D. Germline V CDR1 and CDR2: MGHRA, YSYEKL. V lost 4 bases and J lost 6, with 11 bases in between. CDR3 length equals 13 residues. Written as DNA, the CDR3 is TGCGCCAGCAGCCCCCCCGCACGTGATACGCAGTATTTT. This sequence encodes CASSPPARDTQYF.

This clonotype was counted many times. This chain joins TRBV9 and TRBJ2-3, with 12 bases fitting TRBD2. Unmatched junction bases numbered 3, after V lost 2 bases and J lost 2 bases. The germline V gene has CDR1 SGDLS and CDR2 YYNGEE. This CDR3 has 16 residues. The CDR3 region is CASSVASGRATDTQYF. In DNA form, the CDR3 reads TGTGCCAGCAGCGTTGCTAGCGGGAGGGCCACAGATACGCAGTATTTT.

This clonotype was counted once. This sequence joins TRBV7-9 and TRBJ2-7; D remains unclear. Germline lookup yields CDR1 SEHNR and CDR2 FQNEAQ (reference sequence). This CDR3 comprises 11 residues. The germline V and J ends were trimmed by 7 bases and 3 bases, with 7 bases remaining between them. CDR3 loop: CASTTVYEQYF. In nucleotides, the CDR3 is TGTGCCAGCACCACGGTCTACGAGCAGTACTTC.

This clonotype has just a few counts. The chain links TRBV6-5 to TRBJ1-1, with D uncertain. CDR3 length: 12 amino acids. Trimming took off 6 bases at V and 8 bases at J, with 13 bases between the two ends. Germline values: CDR1 MNHEY, CDR2 SVGAGI. CDR3 nucleotide sequence: TGTGCCAGCAGCAGAATAGGACTAGAAGCTTTCTTT. It encodes CASSRIGLEAFF.

The J gene is TRBJ2-3, the V gene TRBV20-1; 9 nucleotides line up with TRBD2. Germline-derived CDR1 and CDR2 are DFQATT and SNEGSKA (reference sequence). CDR3 length: 15 amino acids. Trimming took 1 base from V and 4 from J; bases not matched to a gene: 6. The CDR3 sequence: CSARVLGLAPDTQYF. The CDR3 DNA reads TGCAGTGCTAGAGTGTTAGGACTAGCGCCAGATACGCAGTATTTT.

The V and J genes are TRBV29-1 and TRBJ2-4; TRBD1 agrees at 9 bases. Trimming took 3 bases from V and 1 from J; bases not matched to a gene: 1. This CDR3 comprises 14 residues. The V gene's germline CDR1 is SQVTM and CDR2 ANQGSEA. Here the CDR3 DNA reads TGCAGCGTTGACACAGGGGGCGCCAAAAACATTCAGTACTTC. Translating gives CSVDTGGAKNIQYF.

The V and J genes are TRBV28 and TRBJ1-1, with TRBD1 as a possible D gene (6 bases). Germline V gene data show CDR1 as MDHEN and CDR2 as SYDVKM. The CDR3 covers 14 residues. V lost 4 bases and J lost 4, with 13 bases in between. The CDR3 sequence is CASSWYGGVTEAFF. The CDR3 nucleotides are TGTGCCAGCAGTTGGTACGGGGGCGTCACTGAAGCTTTCTTT.

The chain uses TRBV29-1 and TRBJ1-2; no reliable D call. The ends were cut back, 3 bases at V and 2 bases at J, with 7 bases in the middle. CDR3 length equals 12 residues. Germline assignment: CDR1 SQVTM and CDR2 ANQGSEA. The CDR3 sequence is CSVDRTNYGYTF. DNA for the CDR3: TGCAGCGTTGACAGAACCAACTATGGCTACACCTTC.

In this sample, this clonotype turned up a few times. The CDR3 DNA reads TGTGCCAGCAGTGACAGACAGGGCGGAAGGATTAATGAGCAGTTCTTC. It codes for CASSDRQGGRINEQFF. The chain employs TRBV6-1 and TRBJ2-1; 7 nucleotides align to TRBD1. The CDR3 loop spans 16 amino acids. The V gene end was trimmed by 3 bases and the J gene end by 7 bases; junction bases not matched to a gene: 12. Germline V gene lookup returns CDR1 MNHNS and CDR2 SASEGT.

DNA for the CDR3: TGTGCCAGCAGCCAAGTGAGCGCAGATACGCAGTATTTT. Encoded protein: CASSQVSADTQYF. The chain is built from TRBV3-1 and TRBJ2-3; unclear D gene. V lost 1 base to trimming and J lost 4 bases, with 6 bases between them. This CDR3 contains 13 residues. The germline CDR1 and CDR2 sequences are LGHDT and YNNKEL (reference sequence).

This clonotype was counted a few times. This chain joins TRBV5-6 and TRBJ2-7; D possibly corresponds to TRBD1 (5 bases). CDR1 and CDR2 from the germline V gene are SGHDT and YYEEEE. The V end lost 3 bases, the J end lost 2 bases, and 18 bases lay between the germline ends. The CDR3 spans 16 residues. This CDR3 reads CASSWGGAAAPYEQYF. The DNA for the CDR3 is TGTGCCAGCAGCTGGGGTGGGGCGGCCGCACCCTACGAGCAGTACTTC.

The V call is TRBV2, the J call TRBJ1-2; TRBD1 matches 8 bases. Germline CDR1 and CDR2: SNHLY and FYNNEI. With 9 bases clipped from V and 2 bases from J, the junction kept 5 bases outside the gene matches. CDR3 length equals 13 residues. CDR3 residues: CASTHRGNYGYTF. The CDR3 coding sequence is TGTGCCAGTACCCACAGGGGGAACTATGGCTACACCTTC.